One and the same sample provided the 20 T cell receptor beta chains below, sequenced in a study of T cells in Graves' hyperthyroidism and ophthalmopathy. Amplified TCR beta CDR3 regions came from RNA transcripts. Researchers ran a first-round RT-PCR on the TCR CDR3 using the HTBI primer set. TCRdb used MiXCR to reprocess the multiplex PCR reads, holding one entry per CDR3 protein. The profile shows more than 300,000 distinct CDR3 sequences, about 12% of them singletons. Sample: blood. These receptors were collected from a young woman with Graves' hyperthyroidism.

This clonotype turned up a few times. V and J are TRBV9 and TRBJ2-3, with 7 bases that match TRBD1. Germline V gene data show CDR1 as SGDLS and CDR2 as YYNGEE. With V trimmed by 2 bases and J by 0 bases, 3 bases remained unmatched. This CDR3 region has 15 residues. This CDR3 reads CASSVGTASTDTQYF. CDR3 sequence (DNA): TGTGCCAGCAGCGTGGGGACAGCTAGCACAGATACGCAGTATTTT.

V gene TRBV2 combines with J gene TRBJ2-5, with TRBD2 matching 12 bases. The ends lost 4 bases at V and 12 bases at J; junction bases unmatched: 21. Germline values: CDR1 SNHLY, CDR2 FYNNEI. This CDR3 contains 18 residues. CDR3 in DNA: TGTGCCAGCAGTGTCCTCCCGATAACTAGCGGGGGGATTCGGCCTAAGTACTTC. Its protein product is CASSVLPITSGGIRPKYF.

This clonotype was observed a handful of times. The chain uses TRBV25-1 and TRBJ1-5; possibly TRBD1 for D (6 bases). This CDR3 region has 13 residues. Per germline, CDR1 MGHDK and CDR2 SYGVNS. With 6 bases removed from V and 6 bases from J, the gap between germline ends came to 12 bases. CDR3 in amino acids: CASSQGWAQPQHF. CDR3 DNA sequence: TGTGCCAGCAGCCAGGGGTGGGCTCAGCCCCAGCATTTT.

This clonotype was counted ten times or more. The CDR3 protein is CASRPRQGVGNQPQHF. In nucleotides, the CDR3 is TGTGCCAGCAGACCCAGACAGGGAGTAGGCAATCAGCCCCAGCATTTT. This chain connects TRBV6-1 to TRBJ1-5, with 7 bases aligning to TRBD1. CDR1 and CDR2 from the germline V gene are MNHNS and SASEGT. Unmatched junction bases numbered 10, after V lost 6 bases and J lost 2 bases. This CDR3 is built from 16 residues.

This clonotype appeared a few times. The DNA of the CDR3 is TGTGCCAGCAGCTCATTTTTAACAGGGCCAGTATACGAGCAGTACTTC. Translation gives CASSSFLTGPVYEQYF. The chain joins TRBV7-8 to TRBJ2-7, with a weak D call TRBD1 (6 bases). V lost 4 bases and J lost 4, with 20 bases in between. CDR3 length equals 16 residues. Germline CDR1 SGHVS, CDR2 FQNEAQ.

This clonotype was detected many times. The chain employs TRBV7-2 and TRBJ2-7; D is uncertain. Germline CDR1 and CDR2: SGHTA and FQGNSA. The CDR3 has 14 residues. Trimming pared 1 base from V and 3 bases from J, leaving 10 bases between. CDR3 in amino acids: CASSLGKRYYEQYF. The CDR3 DNA sequence: TGTGCCAGCAGCTTAGGAAAACGGTACTACGAGCAGTACTTC.

The J gene is TRBJ1-1, the V gene TRBV4-1, with TRBD1 matching 8 bases. This CDR3 has 14 residues. Per germline, CDR1 MGHRA and CDR2 YSYEKL. Trimming cost V 4 bases and J 5 bases; bases outside gene matches: 6. The CDR3 spells CASSRQGSGTEAFF. The DNA of the CDR3 is TGCGCCAGCAGCCGACAGGGGTCAGGAACTGAAGCTTTCTTT.

This clonotype was counted many times. This chain links TRBV9 with TRBJ2-1, with TRBD2 matching 10 bases. J lost 9 bases, V lost 0 bases, and 9 bases had no gene match. The CDR3 consists of 16 residues. CDR1 and CDR2 from the germline V gene are SGDLS and YYNGEE. Here the CDR3 DNA reads TGTGCCAGCAGCGTAGAGGGGGCTAGCGGGAGAACTGAGCAGTTCTTC. This encodes CASSVEGASGRTEQFF. The whole variable domain, filled in from reference TRBV9 and TRBJ2-1, reads DSGVTQTPKHLITATGQRVTLRCSPRSGDLSVYWYQQSLDQGLQFLIQYYNGEERAKGNILERFSAQQFPDLHSELNLSSLELGDSALYFCASSVEGASGRTEQFFGPGTRLTVL.

This clonotype was counted many times. This chain joins TRBV28 and TRBJ2-3; 10 bases match TRBD2. V lost 3 bases to trimming and J lost 3 bases; unmatched junction nucleotides: 6. Germline-derived CDR1 and CDR2 are MDHEN and SYDVKM. CDR3 size: 16 residues. This CDR3 is CASSFLSGRVTDTQYF. Written as DNA, the CDR3 is TGTGCCAGCAGTTTTTTAAGCGGGAGGGTTACAGATACGCAGTATTTT.

The rearrangement uses TRBV5-4 and TRBJ1-2; 8 bases align to TRBD1. The V segment lost 1 base and the J segment 6 bases; nucleotides outside the gene matches: 8. Germline loops: CDR1 SGHNT, CDR2 YYREEE (reference sequence). This CDR3 region has 15 residues. CDR3 sequence reads: CASSLLTGGMDGYTF. Here the CDR3 DNA reads TGTGCCAGCAGCTTGCTTACAGGGGGAATGGATGGCTACACCTTC.

V usage is TRBV12-3 or TRBV12-4 and J usage is TRBJ2-7; D is undetermined. V lost 3 bases, J lost 2 bases, and 14 bases lay in between. This CDR3 is 15 amino acids long. CDR3 sequence reads: CASSFGLGPTYEQYF. The CDR3 DNA follows: TGTGCCAGCAGTTTTGGGTTAGGTCCTACCTACGAGCAGTACTTC.

This clonotype has a count of ten or more. The rearrangement joins TRBV20-1 to TRBJ1-6; no firm D call. This CDR3 has 15 residues. Trimming shortened V by 4 bases and J by 3 bases, and 13 bases separated the two germline ends. In germline, CDR1 is DFQATT, CDR2 SNEGSKA (reference sequence). CDR3 nucleotide sequence: TGCAGTGCTATGACCTCGGGAATCTATAATTCACCCCTCCACTTT. Translated: CSAMTSGIYNSPLHF.

In its sample, this clonotype was seen many times. V gene TRBV13 combines with J gene TRBJ1-2; 7 bases are a match to TRBD1. The germline CDR1 and CDR2 sequences are PRHDT and FYEKMQ (reference sequence). The V segment lost 4 bases and the J segment 3 bases; nucleotides outside the gene matches: 8. The CDR3 contains 15 residues. CDR3 bases: TGTGCCAGCAGCTCTGACAGGGAACTTCACTATGGCTACACCTTC. Residues: CASSSDRELHYGYTF. Based on the CDR3 plus reference TRBV13 and TRBJ1-2, the full variable domain is AAGVIQSPRHLIKEKRETATLKCYPIPRHDTVYWYQQGPGQDPQFLISFYEKMQSDKGSIPDRFSAQQFSDYHSELNMSSLELGDSALYFCASSSDRELHYGYTFGSGTRLTVV.

This clonotype was seen at least ten times. The rearrangement links TRBV27 to TRBJ2-7, with 10 bases identical to TRBD1. CDR3 size: 14 residues. In germline, CDR1 is MNHEY, CDR2 SMNVEV (reference sequence). The V and J ends lost 6 bases and 5 bases, in that order; junction bases with no gene match: 7. CDR3 in DNA: TGTGCCAGCAGACGTGGGACAGGGGTCCACGAGCAGTACTTC. Its protein is CASRRGTGVHEQYF.

Only a few counts were recorded for this clonotype. V and J are TRBV7-6 and TRBJ1-3; D gene unclear. The CDR3 has 18 residues. The germline gives CDR1 SGHVS, CDR2 FNYEAQ. V was clipped by 0 bases and J by 0 bases, with 15 bases between them. This chain's CDR3 is CASSLAEAARPSGNTIYF. DNA of the CDR3: TGTGCCAGCAGCTTAGCGGAGGCCGCACGACCCTCTGGAAACACCATATATTTT.

This clonotype has at least ten counts. The chain couples TRBV14 to TRBJ2-1; perhaps D is TRBD1 or TRBD2 (5 bases each). Looked up from germline, CDR1 is SGHDN and CDR2 is FVKESK. Trimming stripped 0 bases from V and 2 bases from J, with 11 bases between. This CDR3 spans 16 amino acids. The CDR3 loop reads CASSQDLGVTYNEQFF. For the CDR3, the DNA is TGTGCCAGCAGCCAAGATTTGGGGGTTACCTACAATGAGCAGTTCTTC.

The table lists this clonotype with many counts. V and J are TRBV5-5 and TRBJ1-2; D is ambiguous. The CDR3 spans 14 residues. Germline assignment: CDR1 SGHKS and CDR2 YYEKEE (reference sequence). The germline V and J ends were trimmed by 0 bases and 2 bases, with 8 bases remaining between them. The CDR3 loop is CASSLGEFNYGYTF. The DNA of the CDR3 is TGTGCCAGCAGCTTGGGGGAGTTCAACTATGGCTACACCTTC.

This clonotype has a count of ten or more. The V gene is TRBV28, the J gene TRBJ1-1; 7 bases map to TRBD1. The CDR3 spans 14 residues. Germline V gene data show CDR1 as MDHEN and CDR2 as SYDVKM. The V and J ends lost 5 bases and 4 bases, in that order; junction bases with no gene match: 7. The CDR3 nucleotides read TGTGCCAGCAGTCTAACAGGGGTCGTCACTGAAGCTTTCTTT. Encoded protein: CASSLTGVVTEAFF.

In this sample, this clonotype turned up a few times. The chain combines TRBV20-1 with TRBJ2-1, with 10 bases identical to TRBD2. Per germline, CDR1 DFQATT and CDR2 SNEGSKA (reference sequence). Unmatched junction bases numbered 13, after V lost 6 bases and J lost 8 bases. CDR3 length equals 15 residues. As DNA, the CDR3 is TGCAGTGCCCGAATGTTGCTAGCGGGAGCCGATGAGCAGTTCTTC. Its translation is CSARMLLAGADEQFF.

This clonotype has at least ten counts. V usage is TRBV2 and J usage is TRBJ1-1; no firm D call. The CDR3 runs to 15 residues. Germline CDR1 and CDR2: SNHLY and FYNNEI. Trimming left V 4 bases short and J 4 bases short, with 16 bases between. CDR3 in amino acids: CASSVSGQRGTEAFF. Here the CDR3 DNA reads TGTGCCAGCAGTGTTAGTGGTCAGCGGGGCACTGAAGCTTTCTTT.